This T cell receptor (beta chain) was sequenced in a study of patients with pleural tuberculosis (dated by TCRdb to 2013 to 2014). The run used an Illumina Genome Analyzer IIx. TCRdb reanalyzed the raw reads on its own, using fastp at Q25 for trimming and MiXCR for clone calling, and kept in-frame beta chains. Identical CDR3 proteins give one entry, which carries the most common genes and DNA. The sample table contains 45,000 to 55,000 distinct CDR3 sequences; only one count was recorded for less than 9.5% of them. The top ten clonotypes cover 15% to 20% of the sample. This clonotype was found many times. Its antigen is not yet known. Nothing much larger sits one base from this clone, and base qualities are not available. Trimming takes 0 bases from V and 3 bases from J, and the germline ends sit 9 bases apart. CDR1 is given as SGHRS and CDR2 as YFSETQ, both from the germline V gene. Its CDR3 holds 14 amino acids, cysteine through phenylalanine. Only CDR3 DNA is held: 42 bases, read in frame from base 1.

Recombination connected TRBV5-1 to TRBJ1-1; the D gene is perhaps TRBD1, on 5 matching bases. The clonotype originates from a human donor with pleural tuberculosis. The CDR3 reads as follows: CASSLDGGYTEAFF. The DNA is as follows: TGCGCCAGCAGCTTGGACGGGGGGTACACTGAAGCTTTCTTT.